This TCR beta chain comes out of a study of blood T cell repertoires in COVID-19. Before they entered the study, exposed participants had met a COVID-19 case within 2 weeks. The CDR3 is 14 amino acids. Per the germline V gene, CDR1 is SNHLY and CDR2 is FYNNEI. V gave up 5 bases and J gave up 2 bases; unmatched junction bases: 5. This table comes from immunoSEQ multiplex PCR, and its TCRdb copy is limited to in-frame clones, with some not included. The table records about 150,000 clones, about nine tenths of them present only once. The sequence was obtained from a woman aged 40-49 years who had been exposed to COVID-19. This chain uses TRBV2 with TRBJ2-5, with 7 positions matching TRBD2. Sequenced input: PBMCs or T cells enriched from blood (not recorded which). The CDR3 reads CASSLLAKQETQYF. The DNA of the CDR3 is TGTGCCAGCAGTCTACTAGCGAAGCAAGAGACCCAGTACTTC.